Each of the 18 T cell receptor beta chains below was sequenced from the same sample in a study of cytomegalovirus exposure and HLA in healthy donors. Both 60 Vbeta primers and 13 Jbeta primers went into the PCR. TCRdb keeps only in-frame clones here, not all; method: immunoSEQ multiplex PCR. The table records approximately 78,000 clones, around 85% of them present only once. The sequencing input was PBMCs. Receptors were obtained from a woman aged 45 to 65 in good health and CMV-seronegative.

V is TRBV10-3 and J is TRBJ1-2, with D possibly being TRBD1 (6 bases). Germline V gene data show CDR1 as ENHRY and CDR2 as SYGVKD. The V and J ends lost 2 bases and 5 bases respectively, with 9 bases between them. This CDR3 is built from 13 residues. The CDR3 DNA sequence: TGTGCCATCAGTGAGACAGGGATGTATGGCTACACCTTC. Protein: CAISETGMYGYTF.

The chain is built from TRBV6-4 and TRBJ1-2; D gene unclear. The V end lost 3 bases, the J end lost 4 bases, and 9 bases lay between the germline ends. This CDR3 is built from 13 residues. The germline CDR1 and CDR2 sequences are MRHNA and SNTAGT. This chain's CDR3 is CASSESTGYGYTF. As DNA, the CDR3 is TGTGCCAGCAGTGAGTCGACTGGCTATGGCTACACCTTC.

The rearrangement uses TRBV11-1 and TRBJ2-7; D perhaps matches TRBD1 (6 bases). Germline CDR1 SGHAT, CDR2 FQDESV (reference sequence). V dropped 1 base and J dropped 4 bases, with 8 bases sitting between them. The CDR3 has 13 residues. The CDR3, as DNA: TGTGCCAGCAGCTTAGGGGGGCTTTACGAGCAGTACGTC. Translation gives CASSLGGLYEQYV.

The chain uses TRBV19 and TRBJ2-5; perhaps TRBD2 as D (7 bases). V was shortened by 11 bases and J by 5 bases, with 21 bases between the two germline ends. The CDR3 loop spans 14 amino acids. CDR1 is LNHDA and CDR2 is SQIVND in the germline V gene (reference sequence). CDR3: CASGGLGGMETQYF. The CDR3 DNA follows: TGTGCCTCCGGTGGACTAGGGGGTATGGAGACCCAGTACTTC.

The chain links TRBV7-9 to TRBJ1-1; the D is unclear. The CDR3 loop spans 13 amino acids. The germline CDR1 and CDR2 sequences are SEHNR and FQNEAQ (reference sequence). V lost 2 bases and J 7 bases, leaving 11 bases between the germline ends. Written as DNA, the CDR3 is TGTGCCAGCAGCTTACTGGAGGGTGTTGAAGCTTTCTTT. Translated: CASSLLEGVEAFF.

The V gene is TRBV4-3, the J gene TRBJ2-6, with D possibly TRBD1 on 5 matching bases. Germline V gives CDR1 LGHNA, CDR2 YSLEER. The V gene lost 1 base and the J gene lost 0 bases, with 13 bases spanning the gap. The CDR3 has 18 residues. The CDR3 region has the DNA TGCGCCAGCAGCCAAGGGTTCAGGGTGGGCTCTGGGGCCAACGTCCTGACTTTC. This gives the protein CASSQGFRVGSGANVLTF.

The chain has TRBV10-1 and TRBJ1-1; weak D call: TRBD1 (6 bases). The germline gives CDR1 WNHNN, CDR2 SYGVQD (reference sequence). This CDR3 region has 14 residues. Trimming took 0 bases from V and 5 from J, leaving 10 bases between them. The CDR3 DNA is TGCGCCAGCAGTGAGTCGAACAGGGATACTGAAGCTTTCTTT. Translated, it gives CASSESNRDTEAFF.

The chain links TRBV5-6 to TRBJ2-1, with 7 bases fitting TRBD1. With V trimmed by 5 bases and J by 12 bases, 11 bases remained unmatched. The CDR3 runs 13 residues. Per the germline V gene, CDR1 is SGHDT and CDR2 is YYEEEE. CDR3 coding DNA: TGTGCCAGCAGTCGGAGAAGGGGGCGAGGGCAGTTCTTC. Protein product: CASSRRRGRGQFF. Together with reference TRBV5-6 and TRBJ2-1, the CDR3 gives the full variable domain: DAGVTQSPTHLIKTRGQQVTLRCSPKSGHDTVSWYQQALGQGPQFIFQYYEEEERQRGNFPDRFSGHQFPNYSSELNVNALLLGDSALYLCASSRRRGRGQFFGPGTRLTVL.

The CDR3 reads CASSPLQPEAFF. CDR3 bases: TGTGCCAGCTCACCATTACAGCCTGAAGCTTTCTTT. This rearrangement joins TRBV18 to TRBJ1-1, with no clear D. This CDR3 is built from 12 residues. Germline CDR1 reads KGHSH; CDR2 reads LQKENI. Trimming stripped 2 bases from V and 6 bases from J, with 7 bases between.

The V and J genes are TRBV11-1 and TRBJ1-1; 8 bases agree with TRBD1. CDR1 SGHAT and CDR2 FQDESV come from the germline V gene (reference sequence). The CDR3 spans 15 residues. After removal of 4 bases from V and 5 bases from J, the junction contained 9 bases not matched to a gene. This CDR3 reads CASSSRQGARTEAFF. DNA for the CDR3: TGTGCCAGCAGCTCAAGGCAGGGGGCGAGGACTGAAGCTTTCTTT.

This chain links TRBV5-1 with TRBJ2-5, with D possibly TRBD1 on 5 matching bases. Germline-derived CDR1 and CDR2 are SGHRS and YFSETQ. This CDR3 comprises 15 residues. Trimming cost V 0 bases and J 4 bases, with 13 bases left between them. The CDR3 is CASSLEPGQGETQYF. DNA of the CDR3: TGCGCCAGCAGCTTGGAACCAGGGCAAGGAGAGACCCAGTACTTC.

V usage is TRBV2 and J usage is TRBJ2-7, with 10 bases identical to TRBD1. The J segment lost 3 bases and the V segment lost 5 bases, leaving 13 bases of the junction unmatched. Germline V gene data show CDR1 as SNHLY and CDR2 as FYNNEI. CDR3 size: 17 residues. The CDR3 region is CASSFSGTGELYYEQYF. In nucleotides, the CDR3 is TGTGCCAGCAGTTTTTCCGGGACAGGGGAATTATACTACGAGCAGTACTTC.

The DNA for the CDR3 is TGTGCCAGCAGCCCCCAGGGACTAGCGGGAGAAGAGACCCAGTACTTC. Encoded protein: CASSPQGLAGEETQYF. The genes are TRBV7-2 and TRBJ2-5; 14 bases agree with TRBD2. After removal of 5 bases from V and 3 bases from J, the junction contained 5 bases not matched to a gene. This CDR3 has 16 residues. Germline CDR1 is SGHTA and CDR2 is FQGNSA.

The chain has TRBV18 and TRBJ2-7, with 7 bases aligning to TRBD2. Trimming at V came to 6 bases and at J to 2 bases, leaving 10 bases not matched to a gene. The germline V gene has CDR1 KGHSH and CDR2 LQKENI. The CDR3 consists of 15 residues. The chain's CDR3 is CASSQTSGMPYEQYF. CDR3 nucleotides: TGTGCCAGCTCGCAAACGAGCGGGATGCCCTACGAGCAGTACTTC. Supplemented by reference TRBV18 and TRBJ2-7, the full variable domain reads NAGVMQNPRHLVRRRGQEARLRCSPMKGHSHVYWYRQLPEEGLKFMVYLQKENIIDESGMPKERFSAEFPKEGPSILRIQQVVRGDSAAYFCASSQTSGMPYEQYFGPGTRLTVT.

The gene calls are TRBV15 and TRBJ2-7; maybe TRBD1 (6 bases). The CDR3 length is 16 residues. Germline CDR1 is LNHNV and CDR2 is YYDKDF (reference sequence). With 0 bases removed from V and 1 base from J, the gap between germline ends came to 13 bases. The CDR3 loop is CATSRDSQGTSYEQYV. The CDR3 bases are TGTGCCACCAGCAGAGATTCACAGGGAACTTCCTACGAGCAGTACGTC.

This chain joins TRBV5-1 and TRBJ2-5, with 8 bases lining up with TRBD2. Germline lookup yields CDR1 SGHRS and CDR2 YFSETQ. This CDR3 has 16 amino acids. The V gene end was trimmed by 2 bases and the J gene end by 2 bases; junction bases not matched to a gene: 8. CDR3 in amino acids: CASSLLSGGNQETQYF. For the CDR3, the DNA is TGCGCCAGCAGCTTATTAAGCGGGGGAAATCAAGAGACCCAGTACTTC.

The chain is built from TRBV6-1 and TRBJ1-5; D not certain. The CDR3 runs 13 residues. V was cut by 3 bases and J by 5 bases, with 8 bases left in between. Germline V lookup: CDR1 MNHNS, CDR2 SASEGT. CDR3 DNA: TGTGCCAGCAGTGATTCCTACGATCAGCCCCAGCATTTT. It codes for CASSDSYDQPQHF.

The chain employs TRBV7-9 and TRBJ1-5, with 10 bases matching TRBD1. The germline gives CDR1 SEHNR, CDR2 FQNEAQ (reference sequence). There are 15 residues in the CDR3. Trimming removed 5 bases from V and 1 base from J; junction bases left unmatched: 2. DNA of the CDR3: TGTGCCAGCAGCCTGGGACAGGGGAGCAATCAGCCCCAGCATTTT. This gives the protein CASSLGQGSNQPQHF.